This entry lists 21 T cell receptor beta chains sequenced from one sample in a study of response to subunit inactivated influenza vaccine. TCRdb independently ran MiXCR on the RT-PCR reads; one entry per CDR3 protein. There are roughly 700,000 distinct CDR3 sequences in the sample; 14% occur only once, and 6.5% to 8.5% lies in the top ten. Sequences were derived from PBMCs from blood, sampled roughly 15 days before vaccination. The receptor source for this set is a man in his fifties or sixties who received an inactivated influenza vaccine.

The V call is TRBV28, the J call TRBJ2-5, with D possibly matching TRBD2 (6 bases). Per the germline V gene, CDR1 is MDHEN and CDR2 is SYDVKM. This CDR3 is 15 amino acids long. V lost 1 base and J 2 bases, leaving 11 bases between the germline ends. CDR3: CASSLSLARQETQYF. As DNA, the CDR3 is TGTGCCAGCAGTTTATCCCTAGCGCGTCAAGAGACCCAGTACTTC.

This clonotype was counted at least ten times. The rearrangement joins TRBV29-1 to TRBJ2-3; D ambiguous. CDR1 is SQVTM, CDR2 ANQGSEA, per germline. The CDR3 covers 12 residues. V was clipped by 4 bases and J by 5 bases, with 10 bases between them. This CDR3 is CSVVGLGDTQYF. The CDR3 DNA follows: TGCAGCGTTGTAGGGTTGGGAGATACGCAGTATTTT.

The genes are TRBV20-1 and TRBJ1-5; D is unclear. Trimming shortened V by 0 bases and J by 0 bases, and 12 bases separated the two germline ends. Germline V lookup: CDR1 DFQATT, CDR2 SNEGSKA (reference sequence). The CDR3 has 16 residues. CDR3 sequence (DNA): TGCAGTGCTAGAGATCGGCGCCAGTCTAGCAATCAGCCCCAGCATTTT. Translated: CSARDRRQSSNQPQHF.

The gene calls are TRBV11-2 and TRBJ2-1; 10 positions match TRBD2. The CDR3 is made up of 15 amino acids. J was trimmed by 10 bases and V by 5 bases; bases with no gene match: 11. The germline V gene encodes CDR1 SGHAT and CDR2 FQNNGV. As DNA, the CDR3 is TGTGCCAGCAGCGTAGCCGGGACTAGCGCCCCGGAGCAGTTCTTC. This translates into CASSVAGTSAPEQFF.

This clonotype appeared a few times. The rearrangement links TRBV12-3 or TRBV12-4 to TRBJ1-1; D ambiguous. The CDR3 runs 12 residues. The V end lost 6 bases, the J end lost 7 bases, and 12 bases lay between the germline ends. CDR3 protein: CASREWPLEAFF. The DNA for the CDR3 is TGTGCCAGCAGGGAGTGGCCTCTTGAAGCTTTCTTT.

The rearrangement joins TRBV7-9 to TRBJ2-6, with a tentative D call TRBD2 (5 bases). CDR3 length equals 15 residues. Germline V CDR1 and CDR2: SEHNR, FQNEAQ (reference sequence). V gave up 8 bases and J gave up 0 bases, with 11 bases separating them. CDR3 in DNA: TGTGCCAGCTTGCTGAGGGACTCTGGGGCCAACGTCCTGACTTTC. It specifies CASLLRDSGANVLTF. Combining the CDR3 with reference TRBV7-9 and TRBJ2-6 gives the whole variable domain DTGVSQNPRHKITKRGQNVTFRCDPISEHNRLYWYRQTLGQGPEFLTYFQNEAQLEKSRLLSDRFSAERPKGSFSTLEIQRTEQGDSAMYLCASLLRDSGANVLTFGAGSRLTVL.

This chain connects TRBV7-2 to TRBJ1-1; D is perhaps TRBD1 (5 bases). The CDR3 sequence is 15 residues long. The V gene's germline CDR1 is SGHTA and CDR2 FQGNSA. V was cut by 5 bases and J by 1 base, with 14 bases left in between. Here the CDR3 DNA reads TGTGCCAGCAGCCCCCGACAGATAGGGAACACTGAAGCTTTCTTT. Protein sequence: CASSPRQIGNTEAFF.

This clonotype was seen a few times. The rearrangement links TRBV11-2 to TRBJ2-2; D not resolved. V lost 2 bases and J lost 6, with 10 bases in between. Germline V gene lookup returns CDR1 SGHAT and CDR2 FQNNGV. The CDR3 has 14 amino acids. The CDR3 region is CASSLRQVAGELFF. In DNA form, the CDR3 reads TGTGCCAGCAGCTTAAGACAAGTTGCCGGGGAGCTGTTTTTT.

The chain carries TRBV28 and TRBJ1-4; D is possibly TRBD1 (5 bases). V lost 6 bases, J lost 0 bases, and 17 bases lay in between. This CDR3 has 17 residues. In germline, CDR1 is MDHEN, CDR2 SYDVKM. For the CDR3, the DNA is TGTGCCAGCAGCCCGGGGGATGCGTTTGCAACTAATGAAAAACTGTTTTTT. Protein product: CASSPGDAFATNEKLFF.

There are a few counts of this clonotype. The chain carries TRBV7-9 and TRBJ2-7, with 9 bases that match TRBD1. Germline V CDR1 and CDR2: SEHNR, FQNEAQ (reference sequence). After removal of 5 bases from V and 0 bases from J, the junction contained 5 bases not matched to a gene. The length of the CDR3 is 15 residues. CDR3 protein: CASSNGTGYSYEQYF. Here the CDR3 DNA reads TGTGCCAGCAGCAACGGGACAGGGTACTCCTACGAGCAGTACTTC.

The J gene is TRBJ2-2, the V gene TRBV3-1; 11 bases agree with TRBD2. Germline trimming cut 6 bases from V and 3 bases from J; bases unmatched to any gene: 6. Per the germline V gene, CDR1 is LGHDT and CDR2 is YNNKEL (reference sequence). The length of the CDR3 is 16 residues. CDR3 DNA sequence: TGTGCCAGCAGTGAAAAGGGACTAGCGGACACCGGGGAGCTGTTTTTT. It yields the protein CASSEKGLADTGELFF.

CDR3 in DNA: TGTGCCAGCAGACCCGGGACCACAGTTAATCAGCCCCAGCATTTT. Translating it yields CASRPGTTVNQPQHF. The rearrangement links TRBV6-2 or TRBV6-3 to TRBJ1-5, with D possibly being TRBD1 (5 bases). Trimming stripped 6 bases from V and 4 bases from J, with 16 bases between. This CDR3 has 15 residues. Germline-derived CDR1 and CDR2 are MNHEY and SVGEGT.

This clonotype was observed at least ten times. This chain connects TRBV28 to TRBJ1-2, with no clear D. The CDR3 consists of 16 residues. V was pared by 6 bases and J by 0 bases, with 17 bases between. The germline gives CDR1 MDHEN, CDR2 SYDVKM. As DNA, the CDR3 is TGTGCCAGCAGGGATCTGATTCATCGGACTAACTATGGCTACACCTTC. Its protein product is CASRDLIHRTNYGYTF.

In its sample, this clonotype was seen a few times. CDR3 sequence (DNA): TGTGCCAGCAGTTACCGGGGAGCGAACACCGGGGAGCTGTTTTTT. This codes for CASSYRGANTGELFF. The V and J genes are TRBV6-5 and TRBJ2-2; possibly TRBD2 for D (5 bases). This CDR3 is 15 amino acids long. The V end was cut by 2 bases, the J end by 0 bases, with 7 bases between. Germline values: CDR1 MNHEY, CDR2 SVGAGI.

This clonotype appeared a single time. This chain joins TRBV6-2 or TRBV6-3 and TRBJ1-2, with D unclear. The germline V gene has CDR1 MNHEY and CDR2 SVGEGT. This CDR3 has 11 residues. Trimming cost V 9 bases and J 7 bases, with 12 bases left between them. CDR3 loop: CASFSGSGYTF. In nucleotides, the CDR3 is TGTGCCAGTTTTTCGGGGAGTGGCTACACCTTC.

The DNA of the CDR3 is TGTGCCAGCAGCTTTGTTAGGATTGATTACAATGAGCAGTTCTTC. As protein: CASSFVRIDYNEQFF. The rearrangement uses TRBV7-9 and TRBJ2-1, with D hard to call. This CDR3 has 15 amino acids. Per the germline V gene, CDR1 is SEHNR and CDR2 is FQNEAQ (reference sequence). Trimming pared 3 bases from V and 4 bases from J, leaving 13 bases between.

This clonotype has ten or more counts. J is TRBJ2-3 and V is TRBV24-1, with 11 bases that match TRBD2. J gave up 2 bases and V 5 bases, and 5 bases lay outside the gene matches. Per germline, CDR1 KGHDR and CDR2 SFDVKD. The CDR3 totals 16 residues. As DNA, the CDR3 is TGTGCCACCAGTGGGGGACTAGCGGAATTCACAGATACGCAGTATTTT. It specifies CATSGGLAEFTDTQYF.

This clonotype has more than one count but fewer than ten. The J gene is TRBJ2-7, the V gene TRBV20-1; a weak D match, TRBD2 (5 bases). Germline CDR1 and CDR2: DFQATT and SNEGSKA (reference sequence). V shed 3 bases and J shed 5 bases, with 17 bases lying between them. The length of the CDR3 is 14 residues. The DNA of the CDR3 is TGCAGTGCTAGCGTTGGCGGGTTTAGGAACGAGCAGTACTTC. Its translation is CSASVGGFRNEQYF.

The chain couples TRBV30 to TRBJ1-5, with D possibly matching TRBD1 (5 bases). The germline V gene encodes CDR1 GTSNPN and CDR2 SVGIG (reference sequence). The CDR3 consists of 15 residues. V gave up 3 bases and J gave up 2 bases, with 14 bases separating them. The CDR3 sequence: CAWSPMGGGNQPQHF. In DNA form, the CDR3 reads TGTGCCTGGAGCCCCATGGGAGGGGGCAATCAGCCCCAGCATTTT.

Ten or more counts support this clonotype. In nucleotides, the CDR3 is TGTGCCAGCAGTTTGTCTGGGCTACCCCCCTACAATGAGCAGTTCTTC. Amino acids: CASSLSGLPPYNEQFF. The chain carries TRBV12-3 or TRBV12-4 and TRBJ2-1, with D unclear. CDR3 length: 16 amino acids. V lost 3 bases to trimming and J lost 2 bases, with 14 bases between them.

This clonotype occurred a few times. The V and J genes are TRBV12-3 or TRBV12-4 and TRBJ1-1; no clear D. The CDR3 is 14 amino acids. Trimming removed 5 bases from V and 3 bases from J, with 13 bases in between. In nucleotides, the CDR3 is TGTGCCAGCAGTATACGCGGGGAGTACACTGAAGCTTTCTTT. It encodes CASSIRGEYTEAFF.